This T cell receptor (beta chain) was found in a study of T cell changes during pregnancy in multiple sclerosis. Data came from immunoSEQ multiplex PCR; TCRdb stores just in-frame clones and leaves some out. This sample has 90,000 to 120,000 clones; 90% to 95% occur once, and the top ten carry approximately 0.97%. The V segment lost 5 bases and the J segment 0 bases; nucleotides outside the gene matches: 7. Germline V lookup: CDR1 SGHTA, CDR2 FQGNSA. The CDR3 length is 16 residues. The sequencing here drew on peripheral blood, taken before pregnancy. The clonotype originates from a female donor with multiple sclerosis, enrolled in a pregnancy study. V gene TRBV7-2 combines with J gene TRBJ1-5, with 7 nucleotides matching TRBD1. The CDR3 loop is CASSTRTGASNQPQHF. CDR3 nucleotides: TGTGCCAGCAGCACTAGGACAGGAGCTAGCAATCAGCCCCAGCATTTT.